This entry concerns a single T cell receptor (beta chain). This sample is part of a study of identical twins. TCRdb reprocessed the 5' RACE reads via MiXCR and lists one record per CDR3 protein. The sample yields around 490,000 distinct CDR3 sequences, 20% to 25% seen once. There are 14 residues in the CDR3. The germline V gene encodes CDR1 SQVTM and CDR2 ANQGSEA. The J segment lost 7 bases and the V segment lost 1 base, leaving 7 bases of the junction unmatched. These data are also associated with another study on yellow fever vaccine responses in identical twins.

Sample: CD4+ T cells sorted from blood. This sequence was found in a woman in her late teens or twenties in good health. The gene calls are TRBV29-1 and TRBJ2-1; 7 bases align to TRBD1. CDR3 in amino acids: CSVEAPGQTNEQFF. The CDR3 coding sequence is TGCAGCGTTGAAGCCCCGGGACAGACGAATGAGCAGTTCTTC.